This T cell receptor (beta chain) was identified in a study of response to subunit inactivated influenza vaccine. Points from the study as a whole: There was a suggestion from the authors that each seasonal influenza vaccination recruits few new T cells.

TCRdb re-analysed the RT-PCR reads in MiXCR, keeping a single row per CDR3 protein. The profile shows around 530,000 distinct CDR3 sequences, approximately 10% of them singletons. The CDR3 covers 16 residues. Germline CDR1 reads DFQATT; CDR2 reads SNEGSKA (reference sequence). V lost 0 bases and J lost 4, with 19 bases in between. Remarks on this clonotype: What it binds is unknown.

The receptor comes from a man aged 50 to 59 who received an inactivated influenza vaccine. The gene calls are TRBV20-1 and TRBJ2-7; D might be TRBD1 (6 bases). This material consisted of PBMCs from blood, taken on the day of vaccination. CDR3 region: CSARDLAQGSAYEQYF. CDR3 DNA sequence: TGCAGTGCTAGAGATCTAGCACAGGGTAGTGCGTACGAGCAGTACTTC.